The rows below give T cell receptor beta chains drawn from one sample of a study of blood T cell repertoires in COVID-19. Sequencing was performed with immunoSEQ multiplex PCR; in TCRdb, only in-frame clones are kept and a portion is missing. The table records some 94,000 clones, just under 90% of them present only once. The sequencing sample was made of peripheral blood. The receptors were sampled from a human donor in a cohort sampled during active COVID-19. CDR3s include the opening cysteine and the closing phenylalanine or tryptophan. D genes are given only for firm matches. Expanded clones get a size class; other rows say once, few or many, or leave the size out.

v_call	clone_size	j_call	d_call	cdr3_nt	cdr3_aa
TRBV10-3	-	TRBJ2-2	TRBD1	TGTGCCATCACTGCCGGACAGGGGAGTACCGGGGAGCTGTTTTTT	CAITAGQGSTGELFF
TRBV2	-	TRBJ2-7	TRBD1	TGTGCCAGCAGACCCCGAGACAGGGCCTACGAGCAGTACTTC	CASRPRDRAYEQYF
TRBV7-2	once	TRBJ1-1	-	TGTGCCAGCAGCTTACCGATACAGGGCTCCACTGAAGCTTTCTTT	CASSLPIQGSTEAFF
TRBV5-1	-	TRBJ2-3	-	TGCGCCAGCAGCTGGGCTCTGTCGGAGGGTCGGCCAGATACGCAGTATTTT	CASSWALSEGRPDTQYF
TRBV29-1	-	TRBJ2-3	-	TGCAGCGTTCCTGGAGGGGATACGCAGTATTTT	CSVPGGDTQYF
TRBV4-3	-	TRBJ2-3	TRBD2	TGCGCCAGCAGCCAAGCGCTAGCGGGAGGACTCTCCACAGATACGCAGTATTTT	CASSQALAGGLSTDTQYF
TRBV10-3	-	TRBJ2-6	TRBD2	TGTGCCATCAGTTGGGAGGGGAGCTCTGGGGCCAACGTCCTGACTTTC	CAISWEGSSGANVLTF
TRBV18	few	TRBJ1-1	TRBD1	TGTGCCAGCTCACAGTACAGGGGTATGAACACTGAAGCTTTCTTT	CASSQYRGMNTEAFF
TRBV5-1	-	TRBJ2-3	-	TGCGCCAGCAGCTTGGGCCTAGCTTTTGGGACAGATACGCAGTATTTT	CASSLGLAFGTDTQYF
TRBV6-5	once	TRBJ2-7	TRBD1	TGTGCCAGCAGCTACAGGGGCTGGACCTCCTACGAGCAGTACTTC	CASSYRGWTSYEQYF
TRBV23-1	-	TRBJ2-5	-	TGCGCCAGCACCGCACAGGGTCGACTCGACCAAGAGACCCAGTACTTC	CASTAQGRLDQETQYF
TRBV7-9	-	TRBJ2-3	-	TGTGCCAGCCGCCGAACAGGGGGGGCCACAGATACGCAGTATTTT	CASRRTGGATDTQYF
TRBV7-9	-	TRBJ2-5	TRBD2	TGTGCCAGCAGCCAAGTAGCGGGCGTTAAAGAGACCCAGTACTTC	CASSQVAGVKETQYF
TRBV4-3	-	TRBJ2-6	-	TGCGCCAGCAGCCCCCCCGGGGTCTCTGGGGCCAACGTCCTGACTTTC	CASSPPGVSGANVLTF
TRBV5-4	once	TRBJ1-2	-	TGTGCCAGCAGCTTGGTAGAGAGGCATGGCTACACCTTC	CASSLVERHGYTF
TRBV7-6	-	TRBJ2-3	-	TGTGCCAGCAGCTTTAAACCGACAGGCGTTAGCACAGATACGCAGTATTTT	CASSFKPTGVSTDTQYF
TRBV9	-	TRBJ1-6	-	TGTGCCAGCAGCGTAACGGACAGTTATTCACCCCTCCACTTT	CASSVTDSYSPLHF
TRBV5-1	-	TRBJ1-1	TRBD1	TGCGCCAGCAGCCCCAGGGGGCAAACTGAAGCTTTCTTT	CASSPRGQTEAFF
TRBV10-1	-	TRBJ1-1	TRBD1	TGCGCCAGCAGTGAGAGGACAGGGGGAAACACTGAAGCTTTCTTT	CASSERTGGNTEAFF
TRBV24-1	once	TRBJ2-1	TRBD2	TGTGCCACCAGTGATAACCTTCGGGGGAGGGCCAACGATGAGCAGTTCTTC	CATSDNLRGRANDEQFF
TRBV7-8	-	TRBJ2-5	TRBD1	TGTGCCAGCAGCTTAGCGTCCAGGGGGCAAGAGACCCAGTACTTC	CASSLASRGQETQYF
TRBV7-9	-	TRBJ1-1	TRBD1	TGTGCCAGCAGCCATCGGGACAGGTTCCGAAGCGCTGAAGCTTTCTTT	CASSHRDRFRSAEAFF
TRBV2	-	TRBJ2-4	TRBD1	TGTGCCAGCAGGGACAGGGTTAATCGGAACATTCAGTACTTC	CASRDRVNRNIQYF
TRBV14	-	TRBJ2-3	-	TGTGCCAGCAGCCAAGTCGTAGATACGCAGTATTTT	CASSQVVDTQYF
TRBV27	-	TRBJ2-1	TRBD2	TGTGCCAGCAGTGGGGGACTAGCGGATTACAATGAGCAGTTCTTC	CASSGGLADYNEQFF
TRBV6-6	few	TRBJ1-2	TRBD1	TGTGCCAGCAGTTACTTGGTCAGGGGGGACTATGGCTACACCTTC	CASSYLVRGDYGYTF
TRBV5-6	-	TRBJ1-2	TRBD1	TGTGCCAGCAGCTTGGGGACAGGAAGGTCCTACTTTGGCTACACCTTC	CASSLGTGRSYFGYTF
TRBV20-1	-	TRBJ2-1	TRBD2	TGCAGTGCTAGTAGAATAGCGGGAGGGGGCAATGAGCAGTTCTTC	CSASRIAGGGNEQFF
TRBV18	-	TRBJ2-6	-	TGTGCCAGCTCGCCGTTAGGAGGGTCCCCCTCTGGGGCCAACGTCCTGACTTTC	CASSPLGGSPSGANVLTF
TRBV9	-	TRBJ2-1	-	TGTGCCAGCAGCAAGCAGGACTATGAGCAGTTCTTC	CASSKQDYEQFF
TRBV4-1	few	TRBJ2-5	TRBD1	TGCGCCAGCAGCCATGGGGGACAGCTGGACGCCCAAGAGACCCAGTACTTC	CASSHGGQLDAQETQYF
TRBV6-1	-	TRBJ2-3	-	TGTGCCAGCAGTGATTGGCAGACAGATACGCAGTATTTT	CASSDWQTDTQYF
TRBV3-1/TRBV3-2	-	TRBJ1-2	-	TGTGCCAGCAGCCAAGGAGGGACTTCTCGTCTAGGGGGCTACACCTTC	CASSQGGTSRLGGYTF
TRBV12-3/TRBV12-4	-	TRBJ1-3	-	TGTGCCAGCAGTTTCGTCTCTGGAAACACCATATATTTT	CASSFVSGNTIYF
TRBV3-1/TRBV3-2	-	TRBJ2-2	TRBD2	TGTGCCAGCAGCTACACTAGCGGCGGGGAGCTGTTTTTT	CASSYTSGGELFF
TRBV4-1	-	TRBJ2-1	TRBD2	TGCGCCAGCAGCCCAGCGGGAGGGTTCAACAATGAGCAGTTCTTC	CASSPAGGFNNEQFF
TRBV11-2	-	TRBJ2-5	TRBD2	TGTGCCAGCAGCCTGGGACTAGCGGGGCTGGAGACCCAGTACTTC	CASSLGLAGLETQYF
TRBV4-1	-	TRBJ1-5	-	TGCGCCAGCAGCCAAGGTTGGACAGATATAGGCAATCAGCCCCAGCATTTT	CASSQGWTDIGNQPQHF
TRBV5-1	once	TRBJ1-2	TRBD1	TGCGCCAGCAGCGCGGGGACAGCAGAAGGGGGCTACACCTTC	CASSAGTAEGGYTF
TRBV19	-	TRBJ1-1	-	TGTGCCAGTAGTATTGACAGAAACACTGAAGCTTTCTTT	CASSIDRNTEAFF
TRBV4-1	-	TRBJ2-7	TRBD1	TGCGCCAGCAGCCAGGGGGCAGGGGGCTACGAGCAGTACTTC	CASSQGAGGYEQYF
TRBV5-4	-	TRBJ2-7	-	TGTGCCAGCAGCTTGGAGACAGCCTACGAGCAGTACTTC	CASSLETAYEQYF
TRBV5-1	-	TRBJ1-3	-	TGCGCCAGCAGCTTGGAAGCAACTGGAAACACCATATATTTT	CASSLEATGNTIYF
TRBV19	-	TRBJ2-5	TRBD2	TGTGCCAGTAGTATTGCCAGCGGGGGGGAAGAGACCCAGTACTTC	CASSIASGGEETQYF
TRBV7-9	-	TRBJ2-1	TRBD2	TGTGCCAGCAGCCCCAAGCGGGAGTCCTACAATGAGCAGTTCTTC	CASSPKRESYNEQFF
TRBV3-1/TRBV3-2	-	TRBJ2-7	-	TGTGCCAGCAGCCGCGGAGAAATCTACGAGCAGTACTTC	CASSRGEIYEQYF
TRBV28	-	TRBJ2-5	TRBD1	TGTGCCAGCAGTACAGGGGGGGAGACCCAGTACTTC	CASSTGGETQYF
TRBV7-9	-	TRBJ1-2	TRBD1	TGTGCCAGCAGCTTTGGACAGGGGGCTAACTATGGCTACACCTTC	CASSFGQGANYGYTF
TRBV29-1	-	TRBJ1-2	TRBD1	TGCAGCGTTGAGGGACAGGGGGATGGCTACACCTTC	CSVEGQGDGYTF
TRBV5-1	-	TRBJ2-5	TRBD2	TGCGCCAGCAGCCTCGGACTAGCGGGAACCCCCCACCAAGAGACCCAGTACTTC	CASSLGLAGTPHQETQYF
TRBV7-2	once	TRBJ2-1	-	TGTGCCAGCAGCTGGGGTGGGGGGACCTACAATGAGCAGTTCTTC	CASSWGGGTYNEQFF
TRBV15	-	TRBJ1-4	-	TGTGCCACCAGCAGGCACAGTGCAACTAATGAAAAACTGTTTTTT	CATSRHSATNEKLFF
TRBV5-6	-	TRBJ2-1	-	TGTGCCAGCAGCCCGGGACTCGACGATGAGCAGTTCTTC	CASSPGLDDEQFF
TRBV29-1	-	TRBJ2-2	TRBD1	TGCAGCGTTGGACAGGGGGTTCACACCGGGGAGCTGTTTTTT	CSVGQGVHTGELFF